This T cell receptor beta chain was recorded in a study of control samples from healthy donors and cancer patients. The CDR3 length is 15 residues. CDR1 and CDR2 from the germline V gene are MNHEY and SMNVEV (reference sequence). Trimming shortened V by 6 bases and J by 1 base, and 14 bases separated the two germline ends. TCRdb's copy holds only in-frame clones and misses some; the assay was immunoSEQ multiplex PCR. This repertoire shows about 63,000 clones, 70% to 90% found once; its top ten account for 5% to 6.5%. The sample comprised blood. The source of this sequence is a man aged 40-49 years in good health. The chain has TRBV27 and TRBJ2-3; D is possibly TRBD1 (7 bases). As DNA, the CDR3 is TGTGCCAGCAGGGCGCAGGGGGGCCGCACAGATACGCAGTATTTT. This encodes CASRAQGGRTDTQYF.